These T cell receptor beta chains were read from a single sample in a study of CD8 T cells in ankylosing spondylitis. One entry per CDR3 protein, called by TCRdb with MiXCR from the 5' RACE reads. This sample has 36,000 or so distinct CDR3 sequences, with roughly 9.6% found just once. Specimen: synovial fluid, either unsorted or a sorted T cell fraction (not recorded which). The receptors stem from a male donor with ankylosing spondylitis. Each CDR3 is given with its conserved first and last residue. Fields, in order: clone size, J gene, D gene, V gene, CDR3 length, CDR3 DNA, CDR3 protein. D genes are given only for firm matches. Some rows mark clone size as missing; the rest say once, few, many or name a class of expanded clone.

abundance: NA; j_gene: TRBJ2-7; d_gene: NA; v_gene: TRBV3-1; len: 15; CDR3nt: TGTGCCAGCAGCCAAGGTGTGGGAGCTGTCTACGAGCAGTACTTC; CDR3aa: CASSQGVGAVYEQYF
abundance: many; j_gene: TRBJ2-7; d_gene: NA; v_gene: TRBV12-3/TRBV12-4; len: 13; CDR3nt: TGTGCCAGCAGTTTTGGGCCTGGTCGGGAGCAGTACTTC; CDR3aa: CASSFGPGREQYF
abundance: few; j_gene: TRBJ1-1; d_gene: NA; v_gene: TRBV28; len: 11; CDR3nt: TGTGCCATCGTGGTAAGCACTGAAGCTTTCTTT; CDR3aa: CAIVVSTEAFF
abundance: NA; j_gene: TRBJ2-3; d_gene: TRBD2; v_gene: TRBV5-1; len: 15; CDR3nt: TGCGCCAGCAGCGATGGACTAGGAGGAACAGATACGCAGTATTTT; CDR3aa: CASSDGLGGTDTQYF
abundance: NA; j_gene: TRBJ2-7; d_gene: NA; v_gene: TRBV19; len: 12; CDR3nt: TGTGCCAGTAGTATAGGGGCCAAAGAGCAGTACTTC; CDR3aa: CASSIGAKEQYF
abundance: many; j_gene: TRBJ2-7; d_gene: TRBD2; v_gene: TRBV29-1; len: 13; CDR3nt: TGCAGCGTAGCCGGGGGGAGCTCCTACGAGCAGTACTTC; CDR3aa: CSVAGGSSYEQYF
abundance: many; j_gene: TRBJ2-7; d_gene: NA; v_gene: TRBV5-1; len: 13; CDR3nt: TGCGCCAGCAGCTTGAACAATGCCTACGAGCAGTACTTC; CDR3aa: CASSLNNAYEQYF
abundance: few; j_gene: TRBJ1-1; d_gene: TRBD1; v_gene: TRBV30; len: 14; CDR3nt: TGTGCCTGGCAATGGACAGGGATGGGCACTGAAGCTTTCTTT; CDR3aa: CAWQWTGMGTEAFF
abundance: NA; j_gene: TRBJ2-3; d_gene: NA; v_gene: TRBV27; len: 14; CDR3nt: TGTGCCAGCAGCTCGTCGGGTGTCACAGATACGCAGTATTTT; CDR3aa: CASSSSGVTDTQYF
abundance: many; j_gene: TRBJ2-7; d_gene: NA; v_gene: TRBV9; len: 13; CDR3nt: TGTGCCAGCAGCGGAGGCGGCTCCTACGAGCAGTACTTC; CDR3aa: CASSGGGSYEQYF
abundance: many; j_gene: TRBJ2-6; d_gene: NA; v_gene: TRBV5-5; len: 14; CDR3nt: TGTGCCAGCAGCTGGGGCTCTGGGGCCAACGTCCTGACTTTC; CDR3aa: CASSWGSGANVLTF
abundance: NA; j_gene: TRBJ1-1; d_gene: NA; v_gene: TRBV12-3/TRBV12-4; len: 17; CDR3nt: TGTGCCAGCAGTCCACCCCTGGGGGGGACTCTGAACACTGAAGCTTTCTTT; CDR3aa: CASSPPLGGTLNTEAFF
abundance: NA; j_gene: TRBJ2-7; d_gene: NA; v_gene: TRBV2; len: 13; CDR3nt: TGTGCCAGCGGCAGGGGTGCCTCCTACGAGCAGTACTTC; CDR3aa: CASGRGASYEQYF